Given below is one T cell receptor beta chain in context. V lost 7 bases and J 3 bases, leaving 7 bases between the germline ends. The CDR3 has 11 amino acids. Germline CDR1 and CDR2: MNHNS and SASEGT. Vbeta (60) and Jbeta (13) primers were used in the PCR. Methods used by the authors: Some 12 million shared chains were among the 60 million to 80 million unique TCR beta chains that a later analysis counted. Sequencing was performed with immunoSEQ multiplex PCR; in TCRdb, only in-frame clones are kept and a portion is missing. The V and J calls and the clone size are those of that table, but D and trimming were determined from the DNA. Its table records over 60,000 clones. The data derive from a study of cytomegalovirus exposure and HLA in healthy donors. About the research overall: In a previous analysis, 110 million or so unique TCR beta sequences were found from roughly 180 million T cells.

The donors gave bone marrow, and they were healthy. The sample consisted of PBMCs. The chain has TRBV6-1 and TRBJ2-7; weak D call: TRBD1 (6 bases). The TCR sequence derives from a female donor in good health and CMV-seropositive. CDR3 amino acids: CASKDSYEQYF. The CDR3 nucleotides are TGTGCCAGCAAGGACAGCTACGAGCAGTACTTC.